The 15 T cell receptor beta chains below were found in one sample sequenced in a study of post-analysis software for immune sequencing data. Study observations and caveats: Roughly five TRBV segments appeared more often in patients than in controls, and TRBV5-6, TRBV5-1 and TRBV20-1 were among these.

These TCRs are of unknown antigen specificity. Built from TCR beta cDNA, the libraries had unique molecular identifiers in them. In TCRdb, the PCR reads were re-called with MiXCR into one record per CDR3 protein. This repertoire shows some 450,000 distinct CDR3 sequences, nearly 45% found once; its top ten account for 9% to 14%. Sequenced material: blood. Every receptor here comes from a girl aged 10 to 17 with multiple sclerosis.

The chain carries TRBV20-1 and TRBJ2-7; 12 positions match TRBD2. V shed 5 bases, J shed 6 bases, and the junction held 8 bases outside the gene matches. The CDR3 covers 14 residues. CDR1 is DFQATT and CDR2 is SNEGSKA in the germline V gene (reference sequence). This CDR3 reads CSADASGRAAEQYF. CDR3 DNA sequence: TGCAGTGCTGACGCTAGCGGGAGGGCCGCCGAGCAGTACTTC.

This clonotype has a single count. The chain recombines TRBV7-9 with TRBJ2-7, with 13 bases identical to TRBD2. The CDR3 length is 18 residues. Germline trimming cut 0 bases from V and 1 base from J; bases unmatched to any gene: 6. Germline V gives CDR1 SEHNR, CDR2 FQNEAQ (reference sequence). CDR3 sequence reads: CASSLADGTSGESYEQYF. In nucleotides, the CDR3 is TGTGCCAGCAGCTTAGCCGATGGGACTAGCGGGGAGTCCTACGAGCAGTACTTC.

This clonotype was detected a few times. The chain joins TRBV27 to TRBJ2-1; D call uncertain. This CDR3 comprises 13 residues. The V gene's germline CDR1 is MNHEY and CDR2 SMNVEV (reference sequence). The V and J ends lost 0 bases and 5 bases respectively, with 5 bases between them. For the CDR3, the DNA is TGTGCCAGCAGTTTATCAAGCAACAATGAGCAGTTCTTC. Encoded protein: CASSLSSNNEQFF.

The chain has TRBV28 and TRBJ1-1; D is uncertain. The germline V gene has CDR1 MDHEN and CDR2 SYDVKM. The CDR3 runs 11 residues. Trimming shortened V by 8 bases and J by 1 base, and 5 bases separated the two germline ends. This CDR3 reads CASASNTEAFF. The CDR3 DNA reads TGTGCCAGCGCATCGAACACTGAAGCTTTCTTT.

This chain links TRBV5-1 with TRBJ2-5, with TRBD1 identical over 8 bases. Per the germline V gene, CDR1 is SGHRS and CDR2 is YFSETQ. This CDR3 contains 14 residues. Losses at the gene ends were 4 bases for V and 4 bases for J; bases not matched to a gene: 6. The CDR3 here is CASSPGTGVETQYF. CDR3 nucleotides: TGCGCCAGCAGCCCCGGGACAGGTGTAGAGACCCAGTACTTC.

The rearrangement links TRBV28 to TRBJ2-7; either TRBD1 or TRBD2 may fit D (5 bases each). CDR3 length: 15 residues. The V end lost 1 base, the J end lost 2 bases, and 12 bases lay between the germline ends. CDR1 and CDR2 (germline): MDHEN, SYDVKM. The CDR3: CASSLLNSGPYEQYF. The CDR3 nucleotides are TGTGCCAGCAGTTTATTAAATTCGGGACCCTACGAGCAGTACTTC.

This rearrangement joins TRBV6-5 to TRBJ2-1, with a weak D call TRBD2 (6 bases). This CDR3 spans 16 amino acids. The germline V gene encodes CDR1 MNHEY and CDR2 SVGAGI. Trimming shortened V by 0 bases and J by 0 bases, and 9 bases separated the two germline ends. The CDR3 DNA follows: TGTGCCAGCAGTTACTCGATCGGGGGCTCCTACAATGAGCAGTTCTTC. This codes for CASSYSIGGSYNEQFF.

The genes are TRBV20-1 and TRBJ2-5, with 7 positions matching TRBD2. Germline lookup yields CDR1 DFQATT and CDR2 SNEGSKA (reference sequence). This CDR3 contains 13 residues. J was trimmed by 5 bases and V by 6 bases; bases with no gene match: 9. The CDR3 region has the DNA TGCAGTGCCCTTGCCGGGAGGAAGGAGACCCAGTACTTC. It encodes CSALAGRKETQYF.

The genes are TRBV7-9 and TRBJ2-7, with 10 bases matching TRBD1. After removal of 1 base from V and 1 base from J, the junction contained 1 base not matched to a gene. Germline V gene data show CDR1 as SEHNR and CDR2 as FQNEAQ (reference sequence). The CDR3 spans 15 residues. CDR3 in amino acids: CASSLGGQGSYEQYF. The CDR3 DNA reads TGTGCCAGCAGCTTAGGGGGACAGGGGTCCTACGAGCAGTACTTC.

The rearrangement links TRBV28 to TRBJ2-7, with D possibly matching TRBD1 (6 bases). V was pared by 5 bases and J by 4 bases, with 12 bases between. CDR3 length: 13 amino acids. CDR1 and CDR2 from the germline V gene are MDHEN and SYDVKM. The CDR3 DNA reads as TGTGCCAGCAGTATCCCCACAGGGTACGAGCAGTACTTC. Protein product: CASSIPTGYEQYF.

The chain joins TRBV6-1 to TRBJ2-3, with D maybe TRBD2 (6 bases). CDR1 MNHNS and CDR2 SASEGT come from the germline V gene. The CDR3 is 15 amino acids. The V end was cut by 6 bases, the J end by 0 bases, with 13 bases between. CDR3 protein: CASRKFSGSTDTQYF. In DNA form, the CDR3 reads TGTGCCAGCAGGAAATTTAGCGGCAGCACAGATACGCAGTATTTT.

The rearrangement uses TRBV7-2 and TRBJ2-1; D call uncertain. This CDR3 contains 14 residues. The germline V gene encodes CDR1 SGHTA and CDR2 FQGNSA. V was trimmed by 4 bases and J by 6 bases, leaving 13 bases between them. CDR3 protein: CASSSGPIGNEQFF. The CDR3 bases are TGTGCCAGCAGCTCCGGGCCGATAGGCAATGAGCAGTTCTTC.

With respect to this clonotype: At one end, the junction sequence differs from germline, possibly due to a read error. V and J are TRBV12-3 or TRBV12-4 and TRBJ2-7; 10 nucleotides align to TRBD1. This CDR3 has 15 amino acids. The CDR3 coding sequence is TGTACCAGCAGTGCATCCGGGACAGGGGTCTACGAGCAGTACTTC. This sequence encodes CTSSASGTGVYEQYF.

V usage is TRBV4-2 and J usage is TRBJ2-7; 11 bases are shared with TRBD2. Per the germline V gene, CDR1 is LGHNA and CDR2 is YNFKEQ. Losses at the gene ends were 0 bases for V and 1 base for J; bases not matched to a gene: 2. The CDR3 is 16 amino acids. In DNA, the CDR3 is TGTGCCAGCAGCCAAGAAGGGACTAGCGGTTCCTACGAGCAGTACTTC. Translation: CASSQEGTSGSYEQYF.

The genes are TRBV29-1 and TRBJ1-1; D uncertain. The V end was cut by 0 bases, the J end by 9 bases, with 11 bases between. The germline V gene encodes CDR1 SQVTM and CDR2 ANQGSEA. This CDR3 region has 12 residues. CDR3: CSVEDPRSQAFF. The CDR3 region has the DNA TGCAGCGTTGAAGACCCGCGGTCCCAAGCTTTCTTT.